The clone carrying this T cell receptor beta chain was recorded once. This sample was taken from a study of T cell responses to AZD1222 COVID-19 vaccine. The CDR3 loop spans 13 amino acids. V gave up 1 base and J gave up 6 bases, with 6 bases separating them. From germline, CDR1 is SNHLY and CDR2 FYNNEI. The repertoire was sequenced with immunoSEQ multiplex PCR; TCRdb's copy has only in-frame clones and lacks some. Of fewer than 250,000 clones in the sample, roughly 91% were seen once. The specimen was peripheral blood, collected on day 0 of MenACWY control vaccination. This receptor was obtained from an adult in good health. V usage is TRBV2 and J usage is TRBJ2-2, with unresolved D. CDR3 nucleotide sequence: TGTGCCAGCAGTGAAGGACGGGCCGGGGAGCTGTTTTTT. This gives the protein CASSEGRAGELFF. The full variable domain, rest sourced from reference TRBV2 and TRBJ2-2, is EPEVTQTPSHQVTQMGQEVILRCVPISNHLYFYWYRQILGQKVEFLVSFYNNEISEKSEIFDDQFSVERPDGSNFTLKIRSTKLEDSAMYFCASSEGRAGELFFGEGSRLTVL.